This T cell receptor (beta chain) was observed in a study of identical twins. TCRdb ran MiXCR on the 5' RACE reads and lists one entry per CDR3 protein. Altogether about 720,000 distinct CDR3 sequences are present, about 18% being singletons, with the ten largest covering about an eighth. The CDR3 length is 16 residues. Germline-derived CDR1 and CDR2 are DFQATT and SNEGSKA (reference sequence). The V gene end was trimmed by 6 bases and the J gene end by 0 bases; junction bases not matched to a gene: 12. The table lists this clonotype with a few counts. These sequences were also reported in another study, on T cells expressing NK-cell markers.

The clonotype originates from a woman aged 18-29 years in good health. The V gene is TRBV20-1, the J gene TRBJ2-5; 8 bases are shared with TRBD1. The source material was PBMCs. The CDR3 DNA reads as TGCAGTGCAACCGACCGGACAGGGACGTACCAAGAGACCCAGTACTTC. Residues: CSATDRTGTYQETQYF.